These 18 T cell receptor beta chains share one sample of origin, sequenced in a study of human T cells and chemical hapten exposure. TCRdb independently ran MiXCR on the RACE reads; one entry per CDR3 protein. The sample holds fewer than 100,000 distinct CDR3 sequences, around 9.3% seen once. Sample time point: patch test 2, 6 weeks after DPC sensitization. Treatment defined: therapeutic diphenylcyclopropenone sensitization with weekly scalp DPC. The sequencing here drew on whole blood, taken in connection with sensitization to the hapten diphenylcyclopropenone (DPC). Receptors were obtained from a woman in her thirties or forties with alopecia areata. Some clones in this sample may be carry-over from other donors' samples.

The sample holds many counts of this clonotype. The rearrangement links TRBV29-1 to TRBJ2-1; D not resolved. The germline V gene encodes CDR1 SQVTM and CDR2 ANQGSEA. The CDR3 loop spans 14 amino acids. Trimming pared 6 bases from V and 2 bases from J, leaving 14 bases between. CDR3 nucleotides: TGCAGCGTAGCCCTGGGTCCTACCTACAATGAGCAGTTCTTC. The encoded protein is CSVALGPTYNEQFF.

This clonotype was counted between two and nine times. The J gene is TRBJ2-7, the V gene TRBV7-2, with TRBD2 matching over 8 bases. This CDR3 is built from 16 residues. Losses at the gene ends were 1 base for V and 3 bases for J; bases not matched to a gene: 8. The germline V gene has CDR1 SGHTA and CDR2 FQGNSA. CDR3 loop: CASSLDGRAHVYEQYF. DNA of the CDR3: TGTGCCAGCAGCTTAGACGGGAGGGCCCACGTCTACGAGCAGTACTTC.

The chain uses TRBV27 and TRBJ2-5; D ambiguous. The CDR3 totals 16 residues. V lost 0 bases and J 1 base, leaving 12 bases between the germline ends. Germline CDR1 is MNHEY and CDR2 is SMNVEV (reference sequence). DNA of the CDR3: TGTGCCAGCAGTTTATCCTCGACGGCAACCCAAGAGACCCAGTACTTC. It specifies CASSLSSTATQETQYF.

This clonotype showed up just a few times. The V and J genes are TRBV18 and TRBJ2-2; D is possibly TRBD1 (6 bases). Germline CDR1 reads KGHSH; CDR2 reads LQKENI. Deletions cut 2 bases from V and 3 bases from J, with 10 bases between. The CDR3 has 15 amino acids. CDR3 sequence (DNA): TGTGCCAGCTCACCAAGACAGGCCCACACCGGGGAGCTGTTTTTT. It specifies CASSPRQAHTGELFF.

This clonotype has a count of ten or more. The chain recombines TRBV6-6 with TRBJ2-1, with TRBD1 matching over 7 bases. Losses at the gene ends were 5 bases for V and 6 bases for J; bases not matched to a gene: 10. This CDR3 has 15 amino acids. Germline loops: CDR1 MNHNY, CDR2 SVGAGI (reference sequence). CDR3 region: CASSQQGYGSNEQFF. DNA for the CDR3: TGTGCCAGCAGTCAACAGGGGTATGGGAGCAATGAGCAGTTCTTC.

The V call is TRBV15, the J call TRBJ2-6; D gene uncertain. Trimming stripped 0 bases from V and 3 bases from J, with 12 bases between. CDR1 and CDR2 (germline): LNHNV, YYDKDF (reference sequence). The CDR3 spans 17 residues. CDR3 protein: CATSRDRSGVGANVLTF. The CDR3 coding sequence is TGTGCCACCAGCAGAGATCGGTCCGGAGTTGGGGCCAACGTCCTGACTTTC.

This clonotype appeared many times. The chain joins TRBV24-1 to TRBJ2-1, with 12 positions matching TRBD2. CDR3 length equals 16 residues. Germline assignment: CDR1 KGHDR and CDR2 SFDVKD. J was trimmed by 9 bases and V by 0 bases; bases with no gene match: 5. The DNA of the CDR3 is TGTGCCACCAGTGATTTGGGACTAGCGGGAAGGGTTGAGCAGTTCTTC. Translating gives CATSDLGLAGRVEQFF.

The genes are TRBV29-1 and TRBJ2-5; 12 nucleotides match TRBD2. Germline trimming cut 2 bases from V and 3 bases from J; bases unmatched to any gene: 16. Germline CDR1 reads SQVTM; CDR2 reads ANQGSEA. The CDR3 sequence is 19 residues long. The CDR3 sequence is CSVEWRQGTLAGGKETQYF. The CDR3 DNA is TGCAGCGTTGAATGGCGACAGGGGACGCTAGCGGGAGGGAAAGAGACCCAGTACTTC.

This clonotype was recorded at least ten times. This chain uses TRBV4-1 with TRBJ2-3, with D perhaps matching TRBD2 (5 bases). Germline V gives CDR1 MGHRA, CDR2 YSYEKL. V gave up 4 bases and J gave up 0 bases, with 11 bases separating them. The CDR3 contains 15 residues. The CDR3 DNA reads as TGCGCCAGCAGCCGCGGACTTTCAAGCACAGATACGCAGTATTTT. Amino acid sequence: CASSRGLSSTDTQYF.

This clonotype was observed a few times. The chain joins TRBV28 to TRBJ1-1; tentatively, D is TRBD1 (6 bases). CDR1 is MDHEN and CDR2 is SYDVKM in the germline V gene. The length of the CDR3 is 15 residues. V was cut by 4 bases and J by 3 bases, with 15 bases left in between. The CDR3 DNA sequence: TGTGCCAGCAGTTGGGGAGGGGACAAGTACACTGAAGCTTTCTTT. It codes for CASSWGGDKYTEAFF. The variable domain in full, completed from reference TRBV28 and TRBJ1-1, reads DVKVTQSSRYLVKRTGEKVFLECVQDMDHENMFWYRQDPGLGLRLIYFSYDVKMKEKGDIPEGYSVSREKKERFSLILESASTNQTSMYLCASSWGGDKYTEAFFGQGTRLTVV.

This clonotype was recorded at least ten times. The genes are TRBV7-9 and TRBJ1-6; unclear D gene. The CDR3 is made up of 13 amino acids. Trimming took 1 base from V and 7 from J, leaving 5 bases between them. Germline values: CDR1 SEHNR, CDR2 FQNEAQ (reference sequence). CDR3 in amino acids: CASSLVTNSPLHF. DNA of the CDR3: TGTGCCAGCAGCTTAGTCACAAATTCACCCCTCCACTTT. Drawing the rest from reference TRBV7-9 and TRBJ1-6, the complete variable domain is DTGVSQNPRHKITKRGQNVTFRCDPISEHNRLYWYRQTLGQGPEFLTYFQNEAQLEKSRLLSDRFSAERPKGSFSTLEIQRTEQGDSAMYLCASSLVTNSPLHFGNGTRLTVT.

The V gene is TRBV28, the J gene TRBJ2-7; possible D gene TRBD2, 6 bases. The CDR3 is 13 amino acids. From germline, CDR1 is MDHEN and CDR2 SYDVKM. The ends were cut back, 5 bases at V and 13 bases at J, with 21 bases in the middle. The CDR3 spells CASSGGGSGHPYF. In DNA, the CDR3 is TGTGCCAGCAGTGGTGGAGGTAGCGGACACCCTTACTTC. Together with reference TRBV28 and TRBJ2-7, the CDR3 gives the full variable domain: DVKVTQSSRYLVKRTGEKVFLECVQDMDHENMFWYRQDPGLGLRLIYFSYDVKMKEKGDIPEGYSVSREKKERFSLILESASTNQTSMYLCASSGGGSGHPYFGPGTRLTVT.

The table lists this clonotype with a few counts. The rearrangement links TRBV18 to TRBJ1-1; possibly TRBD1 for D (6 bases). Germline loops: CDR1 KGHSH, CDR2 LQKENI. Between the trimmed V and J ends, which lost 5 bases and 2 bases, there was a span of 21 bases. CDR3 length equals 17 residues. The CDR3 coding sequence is TGTGCCAGCTCAGGGCCCTACCTCGGACAGATAAACACTGAAGCTTTCTTT. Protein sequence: CASSGPYLGQINTEAFF.

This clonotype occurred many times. This CDR3 is CASSLGTANEKLFF. The CDR3 nucleotides are TGTGCCAGCAGCTTAGGAACGGCAAATGAAAAACTGTTTTTT. The chain employs TRBV7-9 and TRBJ1-4; D not resolved. Trimming left V 1 base short and J 5 bases short, with 8 bases between. CDR3 length: 14 amino acids. CDR1 is SEHNR, CDR2 FQNEAQ, per germline (reference sequence).

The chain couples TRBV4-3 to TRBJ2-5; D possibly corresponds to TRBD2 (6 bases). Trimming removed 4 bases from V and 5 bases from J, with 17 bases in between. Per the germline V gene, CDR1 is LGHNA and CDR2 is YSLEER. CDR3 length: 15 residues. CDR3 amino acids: CASSPHLGRRETQYF. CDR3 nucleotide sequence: TGCGCCAGCAGCCCCCATCTGGGGAGGAGGGAGACCCAGTACTTC.

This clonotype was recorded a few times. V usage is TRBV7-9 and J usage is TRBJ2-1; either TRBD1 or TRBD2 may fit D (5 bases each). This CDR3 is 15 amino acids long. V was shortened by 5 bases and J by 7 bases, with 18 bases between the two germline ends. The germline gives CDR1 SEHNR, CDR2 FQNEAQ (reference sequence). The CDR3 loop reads CASSTPGTARNEQFF. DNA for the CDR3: TGTGCCAGCAGCACACCCGGGACCGCGAGAAATGAGCAGTTCTTC.

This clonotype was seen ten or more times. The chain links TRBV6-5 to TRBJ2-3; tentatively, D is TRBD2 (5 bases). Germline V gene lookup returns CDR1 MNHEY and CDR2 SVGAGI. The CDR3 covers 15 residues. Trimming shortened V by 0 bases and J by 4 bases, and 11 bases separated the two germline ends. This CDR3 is CASSYSFRRSDTQYF. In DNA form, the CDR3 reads TGTGCCAGCAGTTACTCCTTCAGGAGGTCAGATACGCAGTATTTT.

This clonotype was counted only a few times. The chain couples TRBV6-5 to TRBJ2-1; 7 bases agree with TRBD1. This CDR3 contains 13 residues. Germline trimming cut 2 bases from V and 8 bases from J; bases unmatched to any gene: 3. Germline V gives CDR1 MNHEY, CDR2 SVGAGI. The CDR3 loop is CASSYNRGDEQFF. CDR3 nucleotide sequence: TGTGCCAGCAGTTACAACAGGGGCGATGAGCAGTTCTTC.